The rows below give T cell receptor beta chains drawn from one sample of a study of tumor and adjacent non-tumor tissue in lung cancer. One entry per CDR3 protein results from TCRdb running MiXCR on the multiplex PCR reads. The repertoire holds 65,000 to 85,000 distinct CDR3 sequences, with under 80% as singletons. The sequenced sample was distant non-tumor lung tissue. These receptors were obtained from a man in his sixties with non-small cell lung cancer. Both conserved end residues are part of each CDR3. The D gene is left open where the match is weak. Only some rows state a clone size, as once, few, many or a class for expanded clones.

TRBV5-6,-,TRBJ2-7,15,-,TGTGCCAACGGCGCGGGACTGGGAAACTTCTACGAGCAGTACTTC,CANGAGLGNFYEQYF
TRBV5-6,-,TRBJ2-1,14,-,TGTGCCAGCAGCTTGAAGGTCTCTTACAAAGAGCAGTCCTTC,CASSLKVSYKEQSF
TRBV28,many,TRBJ2-7,15,TRBD1,TGTGCCAGCAGTCCCCCCCAGACAGGGCGCGACGAGCAGTACTTC,CASSPPQTGRDEQYF
TRBV28,-,TRBJ2-6,15,-,TGTGCCAGCGGGATGGGGTTCCTCGGGACCAACGTCCTGACTTTC,CASGMGFLGTNVLTF
TRBV5-1,-,TRBJ2-7,13,-,TGCGCCAGCAGCTTGGGAACAGGAGGCGAGGAGTACTTC,CASSLGTGGEEYF
TRBV4-1,-,TRBJ2-2,18,-,TGCGCCAGCAGCCCGCGAACCCGACTTACGGGAGAAATCGGGGAGCTGTTTTTT,CASSPRTRLTGEIGELFF
TRBV11-2,-,TRBJ2-7,13,-,TGTGCCATCAGCCCCGTGACGGGTGGCGAGCAGTACTTC,CAISPVTGGEQYF
TRBV11-3,-,TRBJ2-4,19,TRBD2,TGTGCCAGCAGCTTTTCCAGGACTAGCGGGCGTGCGGGTCAAAACATTCAGTACTTC,CASSFSRTSGRAGQNIQYF
TRBV10-3,once,TRBJ2-2,16,TRBD2,TGTGCCACCAGTGAACGACTAGCGGGAGGTGCCGGAGAGCTGTTTTTT,CATSERLAGGAGELFF
TRBV29-1,-,TRBJ2-6,15,-,TGCAGCGTGAGGGTTCCTAGATCGAGGGCCAACGTCCTGACTTTC,CSVRVPRSRANVLTF
TRBV5-1,-,TRBJ1-2,15,TRBD1,TGCGCCCACAGCGACGGATCAACAGGGGGCTATGGCTACACCTTC,CAHSDGSTGGYGYTF
TRBV29-1,-,TRBJ1-1,12,TRBD1,TGCAAGGCCCGGGGGACAGGGACTGAAGCTTTCTTT,CKARGTGTEAFF
TRBV11-2,-,TRBJ1-3,13,-,TGTGCCAGCAGCTTACAATCTGGAAACACCATATATTTT,CASSLQSGNTIYF
TRBV14,-,TRBJ2-1,15,TRBD2,TGTGTCAGCAACCATACTAGCGGGAGGGCCGATGAGCAGTTCTTC,CVSNHTSGRADEQFF
TRBV30,-,TRBJ2-1,13,-,TGTGTCTGGAGTCCCCGCCGGGGTAATGAGCAGTTCTTC,CVWSPRRGNEQFF